Presented here are 3 T cell receptor beta chains from one specimen sequenced in a study of CD8+ T cells in alopecia areata. Treatment in this sample: oral pan-JAK inhibitor, 5-10 mg twice daily. The authors extracted RNA and reverse transcribed it into cDNA as the sequencing template. Some clones are missing from TCRdb's copy, which holds only in-frame ones; the method was immunoSEQ multiplex PCR. The sample has 180,000 or so clones, 51% seen once. The sample was CD8+ T cells sorted from blood, taken around week 53, from a patient treated with tofacitinib. The receptors originated from a human donor with alopecia areata.

V is TRBV11-2 and J is TRBJ1-2; TRBD1 is a possible D gene (5 bases). The CDR3 is 14 residues long. CDR1 SGHAT and CDR2 FQNNGV come from the germline V gene. Trimming took 0 bases from V and 5 from J, leaving 10 bases between them. CDR3 sequence reads: CASSLDPGSYGYTF. CDR3 DNA: TGTGCCAGCAGCTTAGACCCAGGGTCGTATGGCTACACCTTC.

CDR3 residues: CATRQLEGGELFF. CDR3 DNA: TGTGCCACCCGACAGTTGGAGGGCGGGGAGCTGTTTTTT. V is TRBV6-5 and J is TRBJ2-2, with D tentatively TRBD2 (6 bases). The germline V and J ends were trimmed by 10 bases and 7 bases, with 16 bases remaining between them. This CDR3 spans 13 amino acids. The germline CDR1 and CDR2 sequences are MNHEY and SVGAGI.

This clone was found many times. This chain links TRBV6-5 with TRBJ2-7; D is perhaps TRBD1 or TRBD2 (5 bases each). Germline CDR1 MNHEY, CDR2 SVGAGI. Trimming pared 9 bases from V and 9 bases from J, leaving 24 bases between. This CDR3 is built from 14 residues. The CDR3 DNA reads as TGTGCCAGTGGCGAGGGGCAGATTCCGGTCGGGCAGTACTTC. It yields the protein CASGEGQIPVGQYF.